The clone carrying this TCR beta chain was detected ten times or more. It was RNA transcripts that yielded the amplified TCR beta CDR3 regions. The HTBI primer set drove a first-round RT-PCR of the TCR CDR3. Each CDR3 protein is one row after TCRdb ran MiXCR on the multiplex PCR reads. Of fewer than 450,000 distinct CDR3 sequences in the sample, approximately 17% were seen once. The sample comes from a study of T cells in Graves' hyperthyroidism and ophthalmopathy. Study context: Prior to any treatment, at the point of initial diagnosis, peripheral blood was collected.

The hyperthyroidism was newly diagnosed and had lasted under 2 months; the patients were aged 18 to 65. Blood dates from first hyperthyroidism diagnosis, before any ophthalmopathy symptoms. The authors obtained PBMCs from about 9 ml of fresh peripheral blood. CDR3 size: 17 residues. The germline V gene has CDR1 LNHDA and CDR2 SQIVND (reference sequence). Trimming removed 7 bases from V and 3 bases from J, with 22 bases in between. The chain is built from TRBV19 and TRBJ1-5; D is possibly TRBD1 (6 bases). Material: blood. This clonotype originated in a woman aged 25 to 39 with Graves' hyperthyroidism that later progressed to Graves' ophthalmopathy. The CDR3 DNA reads as TGTGCCAGTAAGGGACTTGGAGGGGGGCAGTTCAATCAGCCCCAGCATTTT. This sequence encodes CASKGLGGGQFNQPQHF.